The 26 T cell receptor beta chains below all came from one sample that was sequenced in a study of shared clonotypes between healthy human individuals. Assay used: immunoSEQ multiplex PCR; TCRdb lists only in-frame clones, some missing. This table holds roughly 1,600,000 clones, approximately 98.5% found once. Sequences were obtained from naive CD4+ T cells sorted from blood. Subset reported: CD45RA+ positively selected. The receptors derive from a man under 40 in good health.

This sequence joins TRBV5-1 and TRBJ1-1; D is possibly TRBD1 (5 bases). Germline lookup yields CDR1 SGHRS and CDR2 YFSETQ. V was shortened by 0 bases and J by 0 bases, with 18 bases between the two germline ends. This CDR3 contains 18 residues. The CDR3 coding sequence is TGCGCCAGCAGCTTGGCCCTGACGGGACGAACCATGAACACTGAAGCTTTCTTT. Protein: CASSLALTGRTMNTEAFF.

The V gene is TRBV6-6, the J gene TRBJ1-3; D is possibly TRBD1 (6 bases). The CDR3 has 15 residues. Germline V gene sequence: CDR1 MNHNY, CDR2 SVGAGI (reference sequence). The ends were cut back, 2 bases at V and 0 bases at J, with 8 bases in the middle. DNA of the CDR3: TGTGCCAGCAGTTACGGACAGCCCTCTGGAAACACCATATATTTT. Its protein is CASSYGQPSGNTIYF.

The chain joins TRBV5-8 to TRBJ1-2; D ambiguous. Germline V gene lookup returns CDR1 SGHTS and CDR2 YDEGEE. The CDR3 contains 10 residues. V gave up 3 bases and J gave up 8 bases, with 5 bases separating them. The CDR3 is CASSWEGYTF. The DNA of the CDR3 is TGTGCCAGCAGCTGGGAAGGCTACACCTTC.

The chain is built from TRBV7-9 and TRBJ2-7; D is perhaps TRBD1 (5 bases). In germline, CDR1 is SEHNR, CDR2 FQNEAQ (reference sequence). The CDR3 totals 14 residues. The germline V and J ends were trimmed by 7 bases and 4 bases, with 17 bases remaining between them. The CDR3 coding sequence is TGTGCCAGCAACTCAGGGAATCTTTTGTACGAGCAGTACTTC. It yields the protein CASNSGNLLYEQYF.

V is TRBV7-9 and J is TRBJ1-4; D is uncertain. This CDR3 comprises 15 residues. Trimming stripped 5 bases from V and 8 bases from J, with 18 bases between. Germline assignment: CDR1 SEHNR and CDR2 FQNEAQ (reference sequence). The DNA for the CDR3 is TGTGCCAGCAGCAGCTCGCGAACGTATCCAGAAAAACTGTTTTTT. Translating gives CASSSSRTYPEKLFF.

The V call is TRBV28, the J call TRBJ2-1; D not certain. CDR3 length: 11 amino acids. The V and J ends lost 5 bases and 10 bases respectively, with 9 bases between them. CDR1 is MDHEN, CDR2 SYDVKM, per germline. The CDR3 region has the DNA TGTGCCAGCAGTCGGGTCTCCGAGCAGTTCTTC. Its protein product is CASSRVSEQFF.

The gene calls are TRBV5-1 and TRBJ1-4; D call uncertain. The CDR3 sequence is 15 residues long. CDR1 and CDR2 (germline): SGHRS, YFSETQ. V was clipped by 3 bases and J by 0 bases, with 9 bases between them. The CDR3: CASSSRLATNEKLFF. The CDR3 DNA sequence: TGCGCCAGCAGCTCCCGGCTGGCAACTAATGAAAAACTGTTTTTT. The full variable domain, with the rest looked up from reference TRBV5-1 and TRBJ1-4, is KAGVTQTPRYLIKTRGQQVTLSCSPISGHRSVSWYQQTPGQGLQFLFEYFSETQRNKGNFPGRFSGRQFSNSRSEMNVSTLELGDSALYLCASSSRLATNEKLFFGSGTQLSVL.

V gene TRBV7-6 combines with J gene TRBJ2-1, with D maybe TRBD2 (6 bases). CDR1 SGHVS and CDR2 FNYEAQ come from the germline V gene. V was trimmed by 5 bases and J by 0 bases, leaving 11 bases between them. The CDR3 covers 15 residues. CDR3 amino acids: CASSPTSSSYNEQFF. The CDR3, as DNA: TGTGCCAGCAGCCCCACTAGCTCCTCCTACAATGAGCAGTTCTTC.

The chain uses TRBV2 and TRBJ2-7; D is possibly TRBD2 (5 bases). The germline gives CDR1 SNHLY, CDR2 FYNNEI. Trimming took off 4 bases at V and 4 bases at J, with 14 bases between the two ends. The CDR3 is made up of 14 amino acids. CDR3 sequence reads: CASSVGLPLYEQYF. Written as DNA, the CDR3 is TGTGCCAGCAGTGTCGGACTCCCACTTTACGAGCAGTACTTC.

This clone has a single count. The rearrangement joins TRBV5-4 to TRBJ2-7; weak D call: TRBD2 (6 bases). Germline CDR1 and CDR2: SGHNT and YYREEE (reference sequence). This CDR3 is built from 16 residues. The V and J ends lost 3 bases and 2 bases respectively, with 18 bases between them. In DNA form, the CDR3 reads TGTGCCAGCAGCTCGGGGGTGGGTGAGAAGCCCTACGAGCAGTACTTC. This encodes CASSSGVGEKPYEQYF.

The J gene is TRBJ2-2, the V gene TRBV11-2; 11 bases are shared with TRBD1. The CDR3 is 17 residues long. Per the germline V gene, CDR1 is SGHAT and CDR2 is FQNNGV. J was trimmed by 6 bases and V by 5 bases; bases with no gene match: 11. The CDR3 reads CASSPGIWDRGSGELFF. The CDR3, as DNA: TGTGCCAGCAGCCCGGGGATATGGGACAGGGGGTCCGGGGAGCTGTTTTTT.

The J gene is TRBJ2-3, the V gene TRBV18; 7 bases map to TRBD2. Germline V gives CDR1 KGHSH, CDR2 LQKENI. This CDR3 has 17 residues. Unmatched junction bases numbered 11, after V lost 1 base and J lost 4 bases. The CDR3 DNA follows: TGTGCCAGCTCACCACAGGCGGCGGGAGTAGGGCCAGATACGCAGTATTTT. It translates to CASSPQAAGVGPDTQYF.

The J gene is TRBJ2-1, the V gene TRBV5-1, with unresolved D. The CDR3 is made up of 14 amino acids. The V gene's germline CDR1 is SGHRS and CDR2 YFSETQ. The V and J ends lost 4 bases and 4 bases respectively, with 12 bases between them. The CDR3 sequence: CASSPATGYNEQFF. In DNA, the CDR3 is TGCGCCAGCAGCCCCGCGACCGGATACAATGAGCAGTTCTTC.

This sequence joins TRBV27 and TRBJ2-2; unclear D gene. V was pared by 3 bases and J by 6 bases, with 8 bases between. CDR3 size: 13 residues. Germline lookup yields CDR1 MNHEY and CDR2 SMNVEV (reference sequence). The CDR3 region is CASSLTGAGELFF. The CDR3 coding sequence is TGTGCCAGCAGTTTGACGGGCGCCGGGGAGCTGTTTTTT.

The chain couples TRBV7-2 to TRBJ1-2; 12 nucleotides match TRBD1. V shed 0 bases, J shed 7 bases, and the junction held 6 bases outside the gene matches. The V gene's germline CDR1 is SGHTA and CDR2 FQGNSA. The CDR3 is made up of 16 amino acids. CDR3 amino acids: CASSLAGDRGLRGYTF. The CDR3 region has the DNA TGTGCCAGCAGCTTAGCTGGGGACAGGGGGCTTCGTGGCTACACCTTC.

The chain links TRBV5-4 to TRBJ1-1; 7 bases are shared with TRBD1. Trimming cost V 4 bases and J 0 bases; bases outside gene matches: 9. CDR1 and CDR2 from the germline V gene are SGHNT and YYREEE (reference sequence). The CDR3 contains 16 residues. The CDR3 loop reads CASSPNTGAVNTEAFF. The CDR3 coding sequence is TGTGCCAGCAGCCCCAATACAGGGGCCGTGAACACTGAAGCTTTCTTT.

The chain carries TRBV18 and TRBJ1-5; 11 bases align to TRBD1. Germline CDR1 and CDR2: KGHSH and LQKENI. This CDR3 has 15 residues. V dropped 3 bases and J dropped 7; count of bases not matched to a gene: 5. CDR3 amino acids: CASSPRTGGQQPQHF. The CDR3 DNA is TGTGCCAGCTCACCCAGGACAGGGGGCCAGCAGCCCCAGCATTTT.

V usage is TRBV29-1 and J usage is TRBJ2-7; no definite D call. Germline V lookup: CDR1 SQVTM, CDR2 ANQGSEA. The CDR3 sequence is 13 residues long. Between the trimmed V and J ends, which lost 4 bases and 1 base, there was a span of 11 bases. CDR3 amino acids: CSVARPKSYEQYF. CDR3 DNA sequence: TGCAGCGTTGCTCGACCTAAATCCTACGAGCAGTACTTC.

This rearrangement joins TRBV10-3 to TRBJ1-5; no firm D call. Trimming stripped 5 bases from V and 0 bases from J, with 8 bases between. Germline V gives CDR1 ENHRY, CDR2 SYGVKD. The CDR3 length is 14 residues. CDR3 residues: CAISPRSSNQPQHF. CDR3 DNA: TGTGCCATCAGTCCGCGCTCTAGCAATCAGCCCCAGCATTTT.

The rearrangement uses TRBV19 and TRBJ2-1; 9 nucleotides agree with TRBD1. Germline loops: CDR1 LNHDA, CDR2 SQIVND (reference sequence). This CDR3 is built from 16 residues. V shed 3 bases, J shed 4 bases, and the junction held 7 bases outside the gene matches. The chain's CDR3 is CASSMNRGRRYNEQFF. CDR3 sequence (DNA): TGTGCCAGTAGTATGAACAGGGGGCGCCGGTACAATGAGCAGTTCTTC.

CDR3 DNA sequence: TGCAGCGCAGAAACAGGGGTCTATGGCTACACCTTC. It specifies CSAETGVYGYTF. The chain has TRBV29-1 and TRBJ1-2, with 7 bases identical to TRBD1. The V segment lost 7 bases and the J segment 4 bases; nucleotides outside the gene matches: 6. Germline CDR1 is SQVTM and CDR2 is ANQGSEA. The CDR3 covers 12 residues.

This rearrangement joins TRBV19 to TRBJ2-7; 7 bases are shared with TRBD1. In germline, CDR1 is LNHDA, CDR2 SQIVND (reference sequence). V shed 10 bases and J 4 bases; nucleotides not matched to a gene: 7. The CDR3 spans 12 residues. In DNA form, the CDR3 reads TGTGCCACCACAGGGGTTGGGTACGAGCAGTACTTC. Its translation: CATTGVGYEQYF.

A note on this clone: Other DNA sequences from this sample encode an identical CDR3 as well. The rearrangement links TRBV7-9 to TRBJ1-2; D gene unclear. This CDR3 comprises 12 residues. Deletions cut 1 base from V and 5 bases from J, with 5 bases between. Germline-derived CDR1 and CDR2 are SEHNR and FQNEAQ (reference sequence). Here the CDR3 reads CASSLDFYGYTF. Here the CDR3 DNA reads TGTGCCAGCAGCTTAGACTTTTATGGCTACACCTTC.

The chain is built from TRBV29-1 and TRBJ2-1; 8 bases agree with TRBD2. There are 16 residues in the CDR3. Germline lookup yields CDR1 SQVTM and CDR2 ANQGSEA. With V trimmed by 5 bases and J by 7 bases, 16 bases remained unmatched. This CDR3 is CSVFPLRAGVGNEQFF. The CDR3 DNA reads TGCAGCGTTTTCCCCCTACGAGCGGGAGTGGGGAATGAGCAGTTCTTC.

A single count supports this clone. This chain joins TRBV18 and TRBJ1-5; 7 bases line up with TRBD1. CDR1 and CDR2 (germline): KGHSH, LQKENI. The CDR3 consists of 14 residues. With 4 bases clipped from V and 4 bases from J, the junction kept 4 bases outside the gene matches. The CDR3 region is CASSRDRSNQPQHF. CDR3 DNA: TGTGCCAGCTCACGGGACAGATCGAATCAGCCCCAGCATTTT.

J is TRBJ2-7 and V is TRBV18; D gene uncertain. CDR3 length equals 15 residues. Trimming left V 2 bases short and J 3 bases short, with 14 bases between. Germline CDR1 and CDR2: KGHSH and LQKENI. CDR3 DNA sequence: TGTGCCAGCTCACCATCGATCCAGGCCGTCTACGAGCAGTACTTC. This sequence encodes CASSPSIQAVYEQYF.